This T cell receptor (beta chain) was identified in a study of CD8+CD57+ T cells in acquired aplastic anemia (dated by TCRdb to the late 2010s). About the study as a whole: A mean of about 3 ug of DNA, ranging from roughly 0.2 to 27.4 ug, was extracted from sorted CD4+ and CD8+ cells. CD8+CD57+ expansion was defined as a frequency above the mean frequency observed in healthy subjects.

Genomic DNA was used as template for profiling of TCR beta VDJ combinations and CDR3 sequences. TCR repertoire sequencing was run on an Illumina HiSeq 2000. Per the original workflow: TRBV/TRBJ rearrangement plots, CDR3 size and DJ length profiles, and Simpson's diversity index were used to evaluate the repertoires. The immunodominant clone was defined as the most abundant DNA sequence in deep sequencing data. CDR3 amino acid sequences were screened for sharing across subjects and were compared with published repertoires and the VDJdb database. TCRdb reworked the public reads: Q25 trimming with fastp, MiXCR clone assembly, productive beta chains retained. Each entry merges the rows of one CDR3 protein and shows their most common DNA and genes. TCRdb, not the original authors, processed these V and J calls. This sample is represented by approximately 250,000 distinct CDR3 sequences; 70% to 85% of them were singletons. The ten largest account for approximately 40% of the sample.

Overall results and qualifications from the work: No significant difference in CD8+ Simpson's diversity was found between patients and healthy controls (P=0.060). Approximately 27 CD8+ CDR3 sequences were found in both patients and controls but appeared to be highly expressed in patients and within the immunodominant clones of the patients.

Relative to germline, V is 2 bases shorter and J is 2 bases shorter, with 7 bases between their ends. The CDR1 and CDR2 encoded by the germline V gene (reference sequence) are WNHNN and SYGVQD. Its CDR3 holds 13 amino acids, cysteine through phenylalanine. Only the CDR3 region is kept as DNA, spanning 39 bases read in frame from base 1. Patients chosen for sequencing had shown expansion of CD8+CD57+ cells by flow cytometry. Every patient had severe acquired aplastic anemia, diagnosed using the International Study of Aplastic Anemia and Agranulocytosis and Camitta criteria. No therapy had been received by the patients at the time of blood sampling. In this study, sorted CD4+ and CD8+ T cells from the blood of healthy subjects and of severe aplastic anemia patients had their TCR repertoires deep-sequenced. Patients were enrolled in the USA under clinicaltrials.gov protocols 00001620, 01623167, 00001397, 00071045, 00081523 and 00961064. Ficoll-Paque density gradient centrifugation was used to isolate peripheral blood mononuclear cells. Before DNA extraction, CD4+ and CD8+ T cells were sorted by FACS or by magnetic beads.

About this clonotype: Its target antigen remains unknown. Base qualities are not at hand, and no much larger clone is one base apart.

The origin of this receptor is a human donor with aplastic anemia. The chain joins TRBV10-1 to TRBJ2-7, with the D gene not clear enough to name. The sequencing input was sorted CD4+, CD8+, or CD8+CD57+ T cells (not recorded which) from PBMCs. In nucleotide form, the sequence is TGCGCCAGCAGTGAGGGTCCCGCCTACGAGCAGTACTTC. This sequence encodes CASSEGPAYEQYF.